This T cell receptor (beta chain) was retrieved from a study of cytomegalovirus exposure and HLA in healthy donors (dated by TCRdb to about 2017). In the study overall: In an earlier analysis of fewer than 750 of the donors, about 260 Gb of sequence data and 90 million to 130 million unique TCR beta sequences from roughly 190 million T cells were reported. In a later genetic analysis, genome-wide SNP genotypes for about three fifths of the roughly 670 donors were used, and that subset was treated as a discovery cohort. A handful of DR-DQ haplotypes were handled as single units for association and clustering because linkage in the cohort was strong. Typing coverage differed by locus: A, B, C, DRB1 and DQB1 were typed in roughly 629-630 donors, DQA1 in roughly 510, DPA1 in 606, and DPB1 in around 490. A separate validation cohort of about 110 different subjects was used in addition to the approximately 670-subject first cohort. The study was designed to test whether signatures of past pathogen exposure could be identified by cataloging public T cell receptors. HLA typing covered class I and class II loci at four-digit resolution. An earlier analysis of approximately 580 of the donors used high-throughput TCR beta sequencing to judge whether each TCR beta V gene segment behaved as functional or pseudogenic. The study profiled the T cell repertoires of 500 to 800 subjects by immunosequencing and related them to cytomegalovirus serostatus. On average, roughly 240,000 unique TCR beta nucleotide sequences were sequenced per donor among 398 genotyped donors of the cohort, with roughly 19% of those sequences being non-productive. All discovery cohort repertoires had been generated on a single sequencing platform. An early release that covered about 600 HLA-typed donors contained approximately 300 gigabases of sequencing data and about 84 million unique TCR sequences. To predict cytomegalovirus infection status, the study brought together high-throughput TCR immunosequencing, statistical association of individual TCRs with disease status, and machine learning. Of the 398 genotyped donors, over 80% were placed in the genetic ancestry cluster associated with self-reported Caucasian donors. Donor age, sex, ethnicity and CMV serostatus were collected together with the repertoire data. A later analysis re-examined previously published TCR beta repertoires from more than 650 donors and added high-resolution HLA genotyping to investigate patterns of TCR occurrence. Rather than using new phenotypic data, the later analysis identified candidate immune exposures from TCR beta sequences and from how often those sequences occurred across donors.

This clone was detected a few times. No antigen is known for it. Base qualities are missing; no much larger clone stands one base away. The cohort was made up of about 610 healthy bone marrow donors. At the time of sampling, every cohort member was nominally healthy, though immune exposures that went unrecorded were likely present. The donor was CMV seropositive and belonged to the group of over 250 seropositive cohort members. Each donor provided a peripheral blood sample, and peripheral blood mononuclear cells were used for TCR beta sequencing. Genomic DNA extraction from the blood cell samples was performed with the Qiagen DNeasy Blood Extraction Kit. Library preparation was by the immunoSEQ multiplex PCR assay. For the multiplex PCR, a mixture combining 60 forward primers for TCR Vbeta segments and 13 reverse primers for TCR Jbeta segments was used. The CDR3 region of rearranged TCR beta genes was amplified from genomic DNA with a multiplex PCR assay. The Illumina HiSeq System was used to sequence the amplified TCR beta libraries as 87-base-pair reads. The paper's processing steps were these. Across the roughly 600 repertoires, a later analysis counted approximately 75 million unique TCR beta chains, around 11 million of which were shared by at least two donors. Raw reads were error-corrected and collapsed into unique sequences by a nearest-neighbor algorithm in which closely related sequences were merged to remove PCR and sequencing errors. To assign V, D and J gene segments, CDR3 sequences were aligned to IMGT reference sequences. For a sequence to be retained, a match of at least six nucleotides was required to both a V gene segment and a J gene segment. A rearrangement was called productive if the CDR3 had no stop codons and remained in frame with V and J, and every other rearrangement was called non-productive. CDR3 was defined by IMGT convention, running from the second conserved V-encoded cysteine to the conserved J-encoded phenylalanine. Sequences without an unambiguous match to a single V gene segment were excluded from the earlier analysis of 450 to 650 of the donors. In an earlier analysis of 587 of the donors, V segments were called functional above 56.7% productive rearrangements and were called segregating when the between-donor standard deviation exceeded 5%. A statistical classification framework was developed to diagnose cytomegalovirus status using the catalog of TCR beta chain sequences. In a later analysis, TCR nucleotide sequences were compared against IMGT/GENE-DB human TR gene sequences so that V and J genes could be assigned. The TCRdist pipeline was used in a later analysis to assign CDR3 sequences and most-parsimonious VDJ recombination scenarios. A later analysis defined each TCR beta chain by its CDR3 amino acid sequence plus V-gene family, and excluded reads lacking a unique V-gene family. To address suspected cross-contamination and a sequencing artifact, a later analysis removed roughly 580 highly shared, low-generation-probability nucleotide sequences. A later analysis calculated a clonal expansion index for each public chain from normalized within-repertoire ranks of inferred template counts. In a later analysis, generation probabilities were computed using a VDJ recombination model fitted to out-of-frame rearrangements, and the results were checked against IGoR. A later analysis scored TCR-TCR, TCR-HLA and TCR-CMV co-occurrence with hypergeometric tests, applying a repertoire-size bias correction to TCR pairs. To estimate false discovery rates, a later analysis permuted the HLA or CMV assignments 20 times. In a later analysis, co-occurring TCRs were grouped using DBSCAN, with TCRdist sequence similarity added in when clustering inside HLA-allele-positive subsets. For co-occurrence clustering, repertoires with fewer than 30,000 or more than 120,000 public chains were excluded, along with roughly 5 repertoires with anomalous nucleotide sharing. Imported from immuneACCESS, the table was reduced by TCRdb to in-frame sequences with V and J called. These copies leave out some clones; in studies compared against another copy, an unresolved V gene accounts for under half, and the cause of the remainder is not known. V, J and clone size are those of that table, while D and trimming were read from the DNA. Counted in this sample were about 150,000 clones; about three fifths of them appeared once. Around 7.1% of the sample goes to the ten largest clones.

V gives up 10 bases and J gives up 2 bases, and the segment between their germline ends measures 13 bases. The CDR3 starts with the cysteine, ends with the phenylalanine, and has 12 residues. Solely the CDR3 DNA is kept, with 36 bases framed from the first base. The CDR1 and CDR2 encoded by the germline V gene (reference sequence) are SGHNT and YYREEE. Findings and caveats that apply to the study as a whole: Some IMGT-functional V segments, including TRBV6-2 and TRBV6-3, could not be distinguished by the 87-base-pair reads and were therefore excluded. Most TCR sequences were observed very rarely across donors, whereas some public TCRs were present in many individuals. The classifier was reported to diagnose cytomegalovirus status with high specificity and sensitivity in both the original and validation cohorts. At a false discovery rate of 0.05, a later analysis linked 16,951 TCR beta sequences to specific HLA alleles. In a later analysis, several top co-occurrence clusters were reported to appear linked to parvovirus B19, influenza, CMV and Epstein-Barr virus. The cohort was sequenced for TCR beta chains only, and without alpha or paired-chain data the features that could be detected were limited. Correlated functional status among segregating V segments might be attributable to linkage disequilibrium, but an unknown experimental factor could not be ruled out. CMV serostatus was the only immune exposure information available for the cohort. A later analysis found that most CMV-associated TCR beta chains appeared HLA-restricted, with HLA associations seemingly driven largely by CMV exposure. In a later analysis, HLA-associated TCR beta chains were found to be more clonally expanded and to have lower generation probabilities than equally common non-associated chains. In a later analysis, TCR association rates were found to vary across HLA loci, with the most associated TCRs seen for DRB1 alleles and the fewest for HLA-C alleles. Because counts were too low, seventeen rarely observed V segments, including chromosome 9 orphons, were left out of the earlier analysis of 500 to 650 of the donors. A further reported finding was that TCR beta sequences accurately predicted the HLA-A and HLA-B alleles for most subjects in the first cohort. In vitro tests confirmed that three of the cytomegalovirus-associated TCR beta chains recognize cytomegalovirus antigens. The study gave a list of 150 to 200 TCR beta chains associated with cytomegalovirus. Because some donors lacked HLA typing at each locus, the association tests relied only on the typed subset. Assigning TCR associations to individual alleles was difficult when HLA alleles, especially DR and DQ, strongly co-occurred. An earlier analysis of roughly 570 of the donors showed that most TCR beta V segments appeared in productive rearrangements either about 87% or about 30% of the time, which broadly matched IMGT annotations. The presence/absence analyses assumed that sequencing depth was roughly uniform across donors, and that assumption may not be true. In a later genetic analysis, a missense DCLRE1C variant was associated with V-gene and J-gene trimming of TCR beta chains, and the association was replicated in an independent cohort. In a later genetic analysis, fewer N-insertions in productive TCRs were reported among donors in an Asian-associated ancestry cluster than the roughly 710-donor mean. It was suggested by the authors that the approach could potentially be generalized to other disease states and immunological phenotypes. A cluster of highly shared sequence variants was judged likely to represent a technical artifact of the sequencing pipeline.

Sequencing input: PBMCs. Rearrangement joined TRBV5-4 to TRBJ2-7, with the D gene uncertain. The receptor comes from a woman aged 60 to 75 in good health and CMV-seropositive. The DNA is TGTGCCCCCCGGTCCCTAGCCTACGAGCAGTACTTC. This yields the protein CAPRSLAYEQYF.